This note documents a single TCR beta chain sequence. This clonotype was observed many times. There is no known antigen for this receptor. No base-level quality is on record; no much larger clone is a single base apart. Receptors were amplified or captured by 5' RACE. Instrument on record: Illumina HiSeq 2500. The second PCR ran for about 6 to 11 cycles and used a J-beta primer mix along with a sample-barcoded 5' primer. A unique molecular identifier was introduced onto each TCR beta cDNA molecule by a template-switch 5' adaptor carrying 12 random nucleotides. Each sample yielded at least 2.5 million CDR3-containing paired-end reads. All of the RNA was converted into first-strand cDNA using the Mint cDNA synthesis kit, with a TRBC-specific oligonucleotide serving as the primer. Following uracil-DNA glycosylase treatment, all cDNA underwent a first 18-cycle PCR with the universal primers M1SS and BC2_uni_R. Turning to the authors' computational methods: Normalization of each sample was performed by random selection of 1 million high-quality reads, each carrying a distinct molecular identifier. Instead of being binned into consensus sequences, reads that shared molecular identifiers were thrown out. MiTCR, set to a Q25 quality threshold and the strictest error-elimination algorithm, was used for CDR3 identification, clonotype clustering and error correction. A nonparametric unseen species model with Euler transformation was used to estimate a lower bound on total TCR beta diversity. The public reads were run again by TCRdb, first through fastp at Q25 and then through MiXCR, and only productive beta chains were kept. Identical CDR3 proteins give one entry, which carries the most common genes and DNA. The V and J calls here are based on TCRdb, not the publication. Across this sample there are more than 800,000 distinct CDR3 sequences, with 29% seen only once. The top ten hold roughly 17% of the sample.

The donors were 40 or so Caucasian individuals from Russia, aged roughly 6 to 90 years, who were systemically healthy. Each donor gave roughly 9 milliliters of peripheral blood, drawn into EDTA-treated Vacutainer tubes. PBMCs were isolated by Ficoll-Paque density-gradient centrifugation, with at least 7 million obtained per sample. Total RNA, at least 6 micrograms per sample, was extracted from PBMCs with Trizol reagent. Naive CD45RAhigh/CD27high T cell percentages were measured by flow cytometry on a PBMC aliquot from every donor. Between the V and J ends, shortened by 10 bases and 0 bases respectively, the junction contains 19 bases. The germline V gene provides CDR1 MNHNS and CDR2 SASEGT. The CDR3, from cysteine to phenylalanine, totals 16 residues. Just CDR3 DNA is preserved here, 48 bases in frame from base 1. This record belongs to a study of blood T cells in healthy people across ages (dated by TCRdb to between 2014 and 2017). Regarding the complete study: In model experiments, template switching captured roughly one uniquely barcoded TCR beta cDNA molecule for every two T cells. Age-related changes in TCR beta repertoire diversity were measured in the study by deep sequencing normalized with unique cDNA molecular identifiers. Four age groups were formed from the donors: young (average approximately 16 years), middle-aged (around 41), aged (under 70) and long-lived (roughly 88). Donors of different ages were randomly distributed across sequencing lanes to avoid experimental bias. The study analyzed two additional independent replicas of 1 million unique cDNA reads from the same blood draw for two donors, one aged 18 to 29 and one aged 80 or older. Study-level results and caveats: Because profiling used bulk unsorted PBMCs, naive and antigen-experienced compartments could not be compared conclusively. Estimates of total diversity based on one million sequenced T cells were regarded as lower bounds and as underestimates. Compared with the aged group, more naive CD4+ T cells, fewer expanded clones and increased TCR diversity were shown by the long-lived group, suggesting age selection. As age increased, observed TCR beta diversity per million T cells dropped in a roughly linear way, and a significant reduction was already evident by age 40. There was a strong correlation between observed TCR beta diversity and the percentage of naive T cells measured by flow cytometry. Because donor CMV infection status was unknown, age-related changes in expanded clonotypes were potentially confounded.

The material sequenced was blood. Recombination connected TRBV6-1 to TRBJ1-5, with the D gene uncertain. The clonotype was recovered from a woman of 80 years or more in good health. CDR3 region: CATRRQAFNSNQPQHF. Here is the DNA: TGTGCCACCCGCCGCCAGGCCTTTAATAGCAATCAGCCCCAGCATTTT.